Below, 16 T cell receptor beta chains from the same sample are listed, as sequenced in a study of shared clonotypes between healthy human individuals. The method was immunoSEQ multiplex PCR; TCRdb's version includes in-frame clones alone and lacks a portion of them. Of hundreds of thousands of clones listed, approximately 96% were seen once; the top ten hold around 0.1%. It was CD45RO-negative cells, positively selected for CCR7, that made up naive CD8 cells, with terminally differentiated effector memory CD45RA+ cells excluded. The sequenced sample was naive CD8+ T cells sorted from blood. These receptors were collected from a woman aged 25-40 years in good health.

The chain links TRBV27 to TRBJ2-7; D remains unclear. V was clipped by 2 bases and J by 1 base, with 6 bases between them. The CDR3 totals 13 residues. Germline CDR1 MNHEY, CDR2 SMNVEV (reference sequence). CDR3 DNA sequence: TGTGCCAGCAGTTTAAGACCGTCCTACGAGCAGTACTTC. Translation: CASSLRPSYEQYF.

This chain uses TRBV27 with TRBJ2-1, with D possibly being TRBD2 (6 bases). There are 15 residues in the CDR3. Germline V lookup: CDR1 MNHEY, CDR2 SMNVEV (reference sequence). V was trimmed by 3 bases and J by 5 bases, leaving 14 bases between them. Here the CDR3 DNA reads TGTGCCAGCAGTTTGTTGCGGGAAGGCAACAATGAGCAGTTCTTC. This encodes CASSLLREGNNEQFF.

This clone has just one count. CDR3 nucleotides: TGTGCCAGCACCCCGGGGACAGACCCCTATGGCTACACCTTC. Translating it yields CASTPGTDPYGYTF. The chain employs TRBV7-9 and TRBJ1-2, with TRBD1 matching 7 bases. The CDR3 spans 14 residues. CDR1 is SEHNR, CDR2 FQNEAQ, per germline (reference sequence). V lost 7 bases, J lost 4 bases, and 9 bases stayed unmatched.

Worth noting for this clone: In the same sample, other DNA sequences code for this CDR3. This chain connects TRBV27 to TRBJ2-1; a weak D match, TRBD2 (6 bases). V gave up 0 bases and J gave up 8 bases, with 8 bases separating them. Germline CDR1 MNHEY, CDR2 SMNVEV (reference sequence). The CDR3 loop spans 13 amino acids. The CDR3 here is CASSLSGLHEQFF. The CDR3 DNA reads TGTGCCAGCAGTTTATCGGGACTCCATGAGCAGTTCTTC.

The chain uses TRBV19 and TRBJ2-5; 7 positions match TRBD2. V dropped 5 bases and J dropped 5; count of bases not matched to a gene: 11. The CDR3 spans 15 residues. Germline V gives CDR1 LNHDA, CDR2 SQIVND (reference sequence). The CDR3 reads CASSYAGDVVETQYF. The CDR3 DNA reads TGTGCCAGTAGTTATGCGGGGGATGTTGTGGAGACCCAGTACTTC.

This sequence joins TRBV27 and TRBJ1-3; no reliable D call. V lost 1 base, J lost 0 bases, and 16 bases lay in between. The CDR3 is made up of 18 amino acids. Per germline, CDR1 MNHEY and CDR2 SMNVEV (reference sequence). Written as DNA, the CDR3 is TGTGCCAGCAGTTTATACCCCCCGGCCGAGAGCTCTGGAAACACCATATATTTT. Translating it yields CASSLYPPAESSGNTIYF.

This rearrangement joins TRBV4-1 to TRBJ1-2; the match to TRBD1 covers 8 bases. Germline CDR1 reads MGHRA; CDR2 reads YSYEKL. The junction had 10 bases not matched to a gene; V was cut back by 2 bases and J by 8 bases. The CDR3 loop spans 15 amino acids. CDR3 nucleotides: TGCGCCAGCAGCCAACCAGGGGGCGTCTTGGAGGGCTACACCTTC. The encoded protein is CASSQPGGVLEGYTF.

As DNA, the CDR3 is TGTGCCAGCAGTTTACGCAGCCAGGGATACGGCTACACCTTC. Translated: CASSLRSQGYGYTF. The gene calls are TRBV28 and TRBJ1-2, with D perhaps matching TRBD1 (5 bases). The V and J ends lost 2 bases and 8 bases respectively, with 15 bases between them. Germline V gene sequence: CDR1 MDHEN, CDR2 SYDVKM. This CDR3 is built from 14 residues.

CDR3 DNA: TGTGCCAGCAGTCCAAGAGGACAGGATAATATCGGAGATACGCAGTATTTT. Encoded protein: CASSPRGQDNIGDTQYF. V gene TRBV4-2 combines with J gene TRBJ2-3, with 7 positions matching TRBD1. Germline V CDR1 and CDR2: LGHNA, YNFKEQ. The CDR3 covers 17 residues. Trimming took 6 bases from V and 5 from J; bases not matched to a gene: 17.

This chain connects TRBV27 to TRBJ2-7; possible D gene TRBD1, 6 bases. This CDR3 is 14 amino acids long. V was pared by 6 bases and J by 4 bases, with 16 bases between. Germline V CDR1 and CDR2: MNHEY, SMNVEV (reference sequence). CDR3 amino acids: CASRPLHTGYEQYF. The CDR3 DNA reads as TGTGCCAGCAGACCACTTCATACAGGGTACGAGCAGTACTTC.

This chain links TRBV29-1 with TRBJ2-7, with 10 bases identical to TRBD2. From germline, CDR1 is SQVTM and CDR2 ANQGSEA. After removal of 7 bases from V and 4 bases from J, the junction contained 7 bases not matched to a gene. The CDR3 consists of 13 residues. CDR3 residues: CSATSGITYEQYF. The CDR3 nucleotides are TGCAGCGCAACTAGCGGGATCACTTACGAGCAGTACTTC.

As regards this clone: Other DNA sequences from this sample encode an identical CDR3 as well. The CDR3 loop reads CSALSYEQYF. Here the CDR3 DNA reads TGCAGTGCTCTATCCTACGAGCAGTACTTC. V and J are TRBV20-1 and TRBJ2-7; D is unresolved. V was pared by 5 bases and J by 1 base, with 3 bases between. Germline CDR1 and CDR2: DFQATT and SNEGSKA (reference sequence). The CDR3 totals 10 residues.

The rearrangement uses TRBV7-2 and TRBJ1-2, with D maybe TRBD1 (5 bases). The CDR3 has 12 amino acids. Trimming cost V 5 bases and J 4 bases, with 8 bases left between them. The germline V gene has CDR1 SGHTA and CDR2 FQGNSA. The CDR3 loop is CASSPGGYGYTF. The CDR3 DNA is TGTGCCAGCAGCCCCGGGGGCTATGGCTACACCTTC. The complete variable domain, with remaining parts taken from reference TRBV7-2 and TRBJ1-2, reads GAGVSQSPSNKVTEKGKDVELRCDPISGHTALYWYRQSLGQGLEFLIYFQGNSAPDKSGLPSDRFSAERTGGSVSTLTIQRTQQEDSAVYLCASSPGGYGYTFGSGTRLTVV.

The chain couples TRBV11-2 to TRBJ2-1; a possible D gene is TRBD2 (6 bases). Deletions cut 2 bases from V and 4 bases from J, with 18 bases between. CDR3 length: 17 amino acids. Germline CDR1 and CDR2: SGHAT and FQNNGV. The CDR3 region has the DNA TGTGCCAGCAGCTTAACGACCGGTCTAGCGAAGTACAATGAGCAGTTCTTC. Amino acid sequence: CASSLTTGLAKYNEQFF.

In the case of this clone: A junction end diverges from the germline sequence, so it may reflect a read error. The V call is TRBV6-5, the J call TRBJ2-7, with D tentatively TRBD2 (5 bases). Germline lookup yields CDR1 MNHEY and CDR2 SVGAGI. The CDR3 is made up of 13 amino acids. The CDR3 here is CANSSGLLGEQYF. DNA for the CDR3: TGTGCCAACAGTTCCGGACTTCTCGGGGAGCAGTACTTC.

This chain connects TRBV27 to TRBJ2-7; possibly TRBD2 for D (6 bases). The CDR3 totals 14 residues. Between the trimmed V and J ends, which lost 8 bases and 1 base, there was a span of 15 bases. Germline V gene lookup returns CDR1 MNHEY and CDR2 SMNVEV (reference sequence). CDR3 nucleotide sequence: TGTGCCAGCGGGGCTAGCGCTGAGTCCTACGAGCAGTACTTC. It encodes CASGASAESYEQYF.